These 24 T cell receptor beta chains were all obtained from the same sample, sequenced in a study of T cell responses to AZD1222 COVID-19 vaccine. The assay was immunoSEQ multiplex PCR, and TCRdb's table has in-frame clones only and misses some. The data show approximately 190,000 clones, around 92% seen once. The sample consisted of peripheral blood, taken on day 0 of AZD1222 vaccination. The receptors here all came from an adult in good health.

This clone was picked up one time. CDR3 loop: CASSWARANYGYTF. CDR3 sequence (DNA): TGTGCCAGCAGTTGGGCCAGGGCAAACTATGGCTACACCTTC. The chain recombines TRBV6-2 or TRBV6-3 with TRBJ1-2; D might be TRBD1 (5 bases). The ends were cut back, 4 bases at V and 2 bases at J, with 11 bases in the middle. Germline V gene sequence: CDR1 MNHEY, CDR2 SVGEGT. There are 14 residues in the CDR3.

This clone was seen just once. The J gene is TRBJ1-1, the V gene TRBV18; 11 nucleotides line up with TRBD1. V was clipped by 2 bases and J by 4 bases; unmatched bases: 9. The CDR3 is 17 amino acids. CDR1 is KGHSH and CDR2 is LQKENI in the germline V gene. The DNA of the CDR3 is TGTGCCAGCTCACCAGGGACAGGGGGGTCAGTAGGCACTGAAGCTTTCTTT. It yields the protein CASSPGTGGSVGTEAFF. The variable domain in full, completed from reference TRBV18 and TRBJ1-1, reads NAGVMQNPRHLVRRRGQEARLRCSPMKGHSHVYWYRQLPEEGLKFMVYLQKENIIDESGMPKERFSAEFPKEGPSILRIQQVVRGDSAAYFCASSPGTGGSVGTEAFFGQGTRLTVV.

V usage is TRBV7-2 and J usage is TRBJ1-1, with 7 bases matching TRBD1. The CDR3 is 15 residues long. CDR1 SGHTA and CDR2 FQGNSA come from the germline V gene. Trimming removed 0 bases from V and 5 bases from J; junction bases left unmatched: 6. The CDR3 region is CASSLAPGGLTEAFF. The CDR3 DNA sequence: TGTGCCAGCAGCTTAGCGCCAGGGGGGTTGACTGAAGCTTTCTTT.

On this clone itself: Different DNA sequences within this sample yield the same CDR3. V gene TRBV28 combines with J gene TRBJ1-1; no clear D gene. With 5 bases removed from V and 0 bases from J, the gap between germline ends came to 4 bases. Per germline, CDR1 MDHEN and CDR2 SYDVKM. The CDR3 length is 12 residues. This CDR3 is CASSLMNTEAFF. The CDR3 DNA reads TGTGCCAGCAGTCTCATGAACACTGAAGCTTTCTTT.

The count of this clone is one. The chain employs TRBV7-3 and TRBJ1-6; 10 positions agree with TRBD1. CDR1 and CDR2 (germline): SGHTA, FQGTGA. The V gene end was trimmed by 6 bases and the J gene end by 8 bases; junction bases not matched to a gene: 4. The CDR3 runs to 14 residues. CDR3 in amino acids: CASRGGTGDSPLHF. CDR3 sequence (DNA): TGTGCCAGCAGGGGAGGGACAGGGGATTCACCCCTCCACTTT.

V usage is TRBV6-2 or TRBV6-3 and J usage is TRBJ2-3; D is unresolved. Between the trimmed V and J ends, which lost 5 bases and 0 bases, there was a span of 12 bases. Germline CDR1 reads MNHEY; CDR2 reads SVGEGT. The CDR3 loop spans 15 amino acids. The CDR3 reads CASSTHSDSTDTQYF. The CDR3 DNA sequence: TGTGCCAGCAGTACCCATTCGGACAGCACAGATACGCAGTATTTT.

This clone was found once. V and J are TRBV4-2 and TRBJ1-1; D is perhaps TRBD1 (6 bases). This CDR3 comprises 13 residues. CDR1 and CDR2 (germline): LGHNA, YNFKEQ. Between the trimmed V and J ends, which lost 0 bases and 11 bases, there was a span of 13 bases. CDR3 DNA: TGTGCCAGCAGCCAAGATTTGGAGAGGGGGGCTTTCTTT. It yields the protein CASSQDLERGAFF.

The J gene is TRBJ1-6, the V gene TRBV2, with a weak D call TRBD1 (5 bases). From germline, CDR1 is SNHLY and CDR2 FYNNEI. Trimming pared 8 bases from V and 6 bases from J, leaving 14 bases between. CDR3 length equals 14 residues. The CDR3 loop is CASRLGGSNSPLHF. As DNA, the CDR3 is TGTGCCAGCCGCCTGGGGGGGAGTAATTCACCCCTCCACTTT.

V and J are TRBV19 and TRBJ1-2; D perhaps matches TRBD1 (6 bases). The germline gives CDR1 LNHDA, CDR2 SQIVND (reference sequence). Between the trimmed V and J ends, which lost 5 bases and 4 bases, there was a span of 11 bases. This CDR3 contains 13 residues. The CDR3 here is CASSPGELYGYTF. DNA of the CDR3: TGTGCCAGTAGTCCAGGGGAACTCTATGGCTACACCTTC.

CDR3 nucleotide sequence: TGTGCCAGCAGACGAACAGACAATCAGCCCCAGCATTTT. Protein product: CASRRTDNQPQHF. This sequence joins TRBV28 and TRBJ1-5; D gene ambiguous. The CDR3 runs to 13 residues. Trimming removed 6 bases at V and 3 bases at J, with 9 bases between. The germline CDR1 and CDR2 sequences are MDHEN and SYDVKM.

The rearrangement joins TRBV5-1 to TRBJ1-4; D possibly corresponds to TRBD1 (6 bases). The ends were cut back, 4 bases at V and 3 bases at J, with 10 bases in the middle. The CDR3 totals 14 residues. Germline CDR1 is SGHRS and CDR2 is YFSETQ. As DNA, the CDR3 is TGCGCCAGCAGCCATCAGGGGTCTAATGAAAAACTGTTTTTT. It codes for CASSHQGSNEKLFF.

A remark on this clone: Within the sample, other DNA sequences also encode this same CDR3. The V call is TRBV15, the J call TRBJ1-4, with 8 bases fitting TRBD1. CDR1 is LNHNV and CDR2 is YYDKDF in the germline V gene (reference sequence). The CDR3 runs to 14 residues. Germline trimming cut 6 bases from V and 5 bases from J; bases unmatched to any gene: 5. The CDR3 sequence is CATSTRTGNEKLFF. CDR3 coding DNA: TGTGCCACCAGTACAAGGACAGGGAATGAAAAACTGTTTTTT.

The chain carries TRBV27 and TRBJ1-3; unclear D gene. V dropped 5 bases and J dropped 3 bases, with 8 bases sitting between them. CDR1 is MNHEY, CDR2 SMNVEV, per germline (reference sequence). The CDR3 consists of 13 residues. CDR3 DNA sequence: TGTGCCAGCAGTCAAGTCTTTGGAAACACCATATATTTT. Translated: CASSQVFGNTIYF.

The J gene is TRBJ1-1, the V gene TRBV12-3 or TRBV12-4, with 7 bases that match TRBD1. This CDR3 is 13 amino acids long. Germline trimming cut 4 bases from V and 5 bases from J; bases unmatched to any gene: 4. The CDR3 sequence: CASSYRGGTEAFF. CDR3 DNA sequence: TGTGCCAGCAGTTACAGGGGAGGTACTGAAGCTTTCTTT.

V gene TRBV7-9 combines with J gene TRBJ1-1, with D uncertain. In germline, CDR1 is SEHNR, CDR2 FQNEAQ (reference sequence). The CDR3 is made up of 13 amino acids. V lost 7 bases to trimming and J lost 1 base, with 10 bases between them. Here the CDR3 DNA reads TGTGCCAGCACCCTCTTGGAGAACACTGAAGCTTTCTTT. Protein product: CASTLLENTEAFF.

The rearrangement links TRBV5-6 to TRBJ2-3; TRBD2 is a possible D gene (6 bases). CDR1 is SGHDT and CDR2 is YYEEEE in the germline V gene. Trimming stripped 4 bases from V and 2 bases from J, with 11 bases between. CDR3 length: 14 residues. CDR3 amino acids: CASSVGGHTDTQYF. The CDR3 DNA is TGTGCCAGCAGCGTGGGGGGTCACACAGATACGCAGTATTTT.

The chain couples TRBV25-1 to TRBJ1-5; 7 bases agree with TRBD1. CDR3 length equals 17 residues. Germline assignment: CDR1 MGHDK and CDR2 SYGVNS. The ends lost 6 bases at V and 0 bases at J; junction bases unmatched: 11. The CDR3 DNA reads as TGTGCCAGCAGACCCTGTAGGGGGCGTTATAGCAATCAGCCCCAGCATTTT. Encoded protein: CASRPCRGRYSNQPQHF.

This rearrangement joins TRBV18 to TRBJ2-1; a weak D match, TRBD1 (5 bases). CDR3 length: 15 residues. Per germline, CDR1 KGHSH and CDR2 LQKENI. V was cut by 4 bases and J by 7 bases, with 17 bases left in between. The CDR3 loop is CASSRGPPPGNEQFF. The DNA for the CDR3 is TGTGCCAGCTCACGCGGACCTCCCCCAGGGAATGAGCAGTTCTTC.

This clone occurred a few times. The J gene is TRBJ2-7, the V gene TRBV4-1, with D perhaps being TRBD1 or TRBD2 (6 bases each). The CDR3 sequence is 16 residues long. Germline V gives CDR1 MGHRA, CDR2 YSYEKL. V was shortened by 1 base and J by 5 bases, with 18 bases between the two germline ends. The CDR3 loop reads CASSQGVSIGGNEQYF. CDR3 DNA sequence: TGCGCCAGCAGCCAAGGGGTGTCGATAGGGGGGAACGAGCAGTACTTC.

The sample holds a few counts of this clone. CDR3 DNA sequence: TGTGCCAGCAGCCCGTCAGGGGTTTCGAACACTGAAGCTTTCTTT. Translated: CASSPSGVSNTEAFF. The chain uses TRBV7-3 and TRBJ1-1; D possibly corresponds to TRBD1 (6 bases). The CDR3 totals 15 residues. Trimming pared 5 bases from V and 1 base from J, leaving 14 bases between. The germline V gene encodes CDR1 SGHTA and CDR2 FQGTGA.

The chain carries TRBV4-1 and TRBJ1-4; D gene uncertain. The germline V gene has CDR1 MGHRA and CDR2 YSYEKL. CDR3 length equals 18 residues. Trimming removed 0 bases from V and 5 bases from J, with 19 bases in between. This CDR3 is CASSQEKGPSMLNEKLFF. The CDR3 DNA reads as TGCGCCAGCAGCCAAGAGAAGGGCCCATCGATGCTGAATGAAAAACTGTTTTTT.

The genes are TRBV6-5 and TRBJ2-3, with D possibly matching TRBD2 (7 bases). Germline V gives CDR1 MNHEY, CDR2 SVGAGI. The CDR3 contains 16 residues. V shed 3 bases and J shed 0 bases, with 13 bases lying between them. CDR3 in DNA: TGTGCCAGCAGTTATGGGGGGGGCTCGAGCACAGATACGCAGTATTTT. Protein: CASSYGGGSSTDTQYF.

The table lists this clone with a count of one. V and J are TRBV7-9 and TRBJ1-4, with TRBD1 matching 8 bases. The CDR3 consists of 14 residues. The V and J ends lost 4 bases and 4 bases, in that order; junction bases with no gene match: 2. Germline V gene sequence: CDR1 SEHNR, CDR2 FQNEAQ (reference sequence). The CDR3 bases are TGTGCCAGCAGCTCCACAGGGGGTAATGAAAAACTGTTTTTT. Its protein is CASSSTGGNEKLFF.

This chain uses TRBV12-3 or TRBV12-4 with TRBJ1-1; possible D gene TRBD1, 6 bases. V gave up 6 bases and J gave up 3 bases, with 11 bases separating them. The CDR3 covers 13 residues. This CDR3 is CASSPQGYTEAFF. In DNA, the CDR3 is TGTGCCAGCAGCCCACAGGGCTACACTGAAGCTTTCTTT.